Listed below are T cell receptor beta chains from one sample, sequenced in a study of TIL therapy for anti-PD-1-resistant metastatic lung cancer. Method: immunoSEQ multiplex PCR; TCRdb's copy keeps in-frame clones and lacks some. The sample lists about 21,000 clones; over 70% were seen once. This sample comprised blood, obtained at baseline. The receptors were sampled from a person between 30 and 80 years old with non-small cell lung cancer. Each CDR3 is given with its conserved first and last residue. The order of the fields is clone size, CDR3 length, V gene, D gene, J gene, CDR3 protein, CDR3 DNA. A D gene is named only where the DNA matches it firmly. Clone size, where shown, is once, few, many, or a class for clones that have expanded.

-	17	TRBV18	-	TRBJ1-6	CASSSTGIPPYNSPLHF	TGTGCCAGCTCATCTACGGGGATCCCTCCTTATAATTCACCCCTCCACTTT
-	14	TRBV18	TRBD2	TRBJ2-1	CASSPPGGGHEQFF	TGTGCCAGCTCACCTCCGGGAGGGGGGCATGAGCAGTTCTTC
-	13	TRBV30	-	TRBJ1-1	CAWSAQRYTEAFF	TGTGCCTGGAGTGCCCAGAGGTACACTGAAGCTTTCTTT
-	12	TRBV5-4	-	TRBJ2-7	CASSTQGYEQYF	TGTGCCAGCAGTACCCAGGGCTACGAGCAGTACTTC
once	14	TRBV5-1	TRBD1	TRBJ1-2	CASSLDRGDYGYTF	TGCGCCAGCAGCTTAGACAGGGGGGACTATGGCTACACCTTC
-	16	TRBV7-2	TRBD1	TRBJ2-7	CASSLAPGTAAYEQYF	TGTGCCAGCAGCTTAGCGCCTGGGACAGCGGCCTACGAGCAGTACTTC
-	12	TRBV6-1	-	TRBJ2-5	CASSEGGGTQYF	TGTGCCAGCAGTGAAGGCGGAGGGACCCAGTACTTC
-	16	TRBV10-3	TRBD2	TRBJ2-3	CAISGLAGVGTDTQYF	TGTGCCATCAGTGGACTAGCGGGAGTAGGCACAGATACGCAGTATTTT
-	16	TRBV6-5	TRBD1	TRBJ1-3	CASSSLPGGSGNTIYF	TGTGCCAGCAGTTCCCTTCCAGGGGGCTCTGGAAACACCATATATTTT
-	16	TRBV19	TRBD1	TRBJ1-6	CASSIEYRGYGSPLHF	TGTGCCAGTAGTATAGAATACAGGGGGTATGGATCACCCCTCCACTTT
-	13	TRBV16	-	TRBJ2-1	CASSQQGPSQQFF	TGTGCCAGCAGCCAACAGGGACCAAGCCAGCAGTTCTTC
-	16	TRBV28	TRBD1	TRBJ1-1	CASTSHGTGAGTEAFF	TGTGCCAGCACCTCCCATGGGACAGGGGCAGGAACTGAAGCTTTCTTT
-	12	TRBV7-9	-	TRBJ2-2	CASSRLAGELFF	TGTGCCAGCAGCCGGCTCGCCGGGGAGCTGTTTTTT
-	15	TRBV15	-	TRBJ2-1	CATSRDRVVYNEQFF	TGTGCCACCAGCAGAGATCGCGTAGTTTACAATGAGCAGTTCTTC
-	15	TRBV7-9	TRBD2	TRBJ2-2	CASSGRTSGTGELFF	TGTGCCAGCAGCGGTCGGACTAGCGGCACCGGGGAGCTGTTTTTT
-	16	TRBV5-1	TRBD1	TRBJ1-3	CASSARQGFSGNTIYF	TGCGCCAGCAGCGCCCGACAGGGCTTCTCTGGAAACACCATATATTTT
-	18	TRBV7-2	TRBD2	TRBJ2-2	CASSLGLAGLSNTGELFF	TGTGCCAGCAGCTTAGGGCTAGCGGGACTTTCGAACACCGGGGAGCTGTTTTTT
-	14	TRBV7-3	-	TRBJ2-1	CASSTTPSVGEQFF	TGTGCCAGCAGCACCACCCCTAGCGTGGGTGAGCAGTTCTTC
-	13	TRBV5-1	-	TRBJ2-7	CASSLVWRAEQYF	TGCGCCAGCAGCTTGGTATGGAGAGCCGAGCAGTACTTC
-	15	TRBV5-1	-	TRBJ2-2	CASSLGTSDTGELFF	TGCGCCAGCAGCCTGGGGACGTCGGACACCGGGGAGCTGTTTTTT
-	17	TRBV30	TRBD2	TRBJ2-3	CAWSVRLAGEITDTQYF	TGTGCCTGGAGTGTCCGACTAGCGGGGGAGATCACAGATACGCAGTATTTT
-	13	TRBV7-9	-	TRBJ2-2	CASGRTGTGELFF	TGTGCCAGCGGACGAACAGGGACCGGGGAGCTGTTTTTT
-	17	TRBV15	-	TRBJ1-4	CATSRDSPGATNEKLFF	TGTGCCACCAGCAGAGATTCTCCCGGCGCAACTAATGAAAAACTGTTTTTT
-	15	TRBV2	TRBD2	TRBJ2-1	CASSEGSGAYNEQFF	TGTGCCAGCAGTGAGGGTAGCGGGGCCTACAATGAGCAGTTCTTC
-	14	TRBV6-6	-	TRBJ2-7	CASNIQGFIYEQYF	TGTGCCAGCAATATTCAGGGTTTTATCTACGAGCAGTACTTC
-	14	TRBV6-6	-	TRBJ1-3	CASSYRSGGNTIYF	TGTGCCAGCAGTTACCGGAGTGGGGGAAACACCATATATTTT
few	11	TRBV29-1	-	TRBJ2-7	CSVGLGYEQYF	TGCAGCGTTGGACTGGGGTACGAGCAGTACTTC
-	16	TRBV11-1	-	TRBJ2-3	CASSLQVAASQGTQYF	TGTGCCAGCAGCTTACAGGTAGCGGCCTCACAGGGTACGCAGTATTTT
-	14	TRBV6-6	TRBD1	TRBJ2-7	CASSPLDRAYEQYF	TGTGCCAGCAGTCCCCTGGACAGGGCCTACGAGCAGTACTTC
few	15	TRBV15	-	TRBJ1-2	CATSSIGNLTYGYTF	TGTGCCACCAGCAGTATTGGGAACCTGACCTATGGCTACACCTTC
-	17	TRBV27	TRBD2	TRBJ2-3	CASRATSGRARTDTQYF	TGTGCCAGCAGAGCGACTAGCGGGAGGGCCCGGACAGATACGCAGTATTTT
-	13	TRBV7-9	-	TRBJ2-7	CASSLAEGIEQYF	TGTGCCAGCAGCTTAGCGGAGGGCATCGAGCAGTACTTC
few	12	TRBV11-1	-	TRBJ1-2	CASSLMKYGYTF	TGTGCCAGCAGCTTGATGAAGTATGGCTACACCTTC
-	15	TRBV13	TRBD1	TRBJ2-3	CASSLKTGSTDTQYF	TGTGCCAGCAGCTTAAAGACAGGGAGCACAGATACGCAGTATTTT
few	18	TRBV9	TRBD2	TRBJ2-3	CASSVGLAGGFLTDTQYF	TGTGCCAGCAGCGTGGGACTAGCGGGGGGCTTTCTCACAGATACGCAGTATTTT